These T cell receptor beta chains were read from a single sample in a study of blood T cell repertoires in COVID-19. The repertoire was sequenced with immunoSEQ multiplex PCR; TCRdb's copy has only in-frame clones and lacks some. The table lists 200,000 to 250,000 clones, 70% to 85% of them singletons, with 1.8% in the top ten. Input material: PBMCs or T cells enriched from blood (not recorded which). The source is a man aged 60 to 69 who had recovered from COVID-19. Each CDR3 is given without its conserved first and last residue. Not all rows give a size; the values are once, few, many and, for expanded clones, a class.

TRBV19	-	ASSDRDINNSPLH
TRBV30	-	AWILGLRREGEQF
TRBV7-3	once	ASSPLGTSGGNEQF
TRBV20-1	-	SASSWRTGELF
TRBV11-3	-	ASSPPYGGSNADTQY
TRBV6-6	-	ASSSQGVNYGYT
TRBV7-2	-	ASSPTGAGNTIY
TRBV29-1	few	SHRATNTEAF
TRBV6-5	-	ASSYSVRERAF
TRBV7-8	once	ASAPGGSQPQH
TRBV2	few	ASSAGQGPYAQY
TRBV12-3/TRBV12-4	-	ASSPELNTQY
TRBV7-8	few	ASSFGAGEKGYGYT
TRBV2	-	ASSKTGDNSPLH
TRBV2	few	ASSWAGNNEQF
TRBV6-5	-	ASSKSGTENYGYT
TRBV3-1/TRBV3-2	-	ASSQEPGIFQPQH
TRBV15	-	ATSRDQVKSPLH
TRBV10-3	-	AISEAGAQTDTQY
TRBV11-2	-	ASTTTSGRNYEQY
TRBV18	-	ASSRQVQETQY
TRBV19	-	ASSMEAGGINTGELF
TRBV7-2	-	ASSLMQGPQETQY
TRBV10-2	-	ASTRLAGETQY
TRBV11-2	once	ASSYPGLLSYEQY
TRBV19	few	ASSPVSNQPQH
TRBV25-1	few	ASRASGGNSPLH
TRBV5-8	-	ASSHTDREEQY
TRBV5-1	-	ASSLGDRNYGYT
TRBV3-1/TRBV3-2	-	ASSQAGGEPDTQY
TRBV7-2	-	ASSFRETGWNSPLH
TRBV6-5	-	ASSYSRVTEAF
TRBV3-1/TRBV3-2	-	ASSSTVNYGYT
TRBV27	once	ASSSAAPYSGNTIY
TRBV6-2/TRBV6-3	-	ASSSPIRDHTDTQY
TRBV6-4	-	ASSESSSGGTDTQY
TRBV4-3	-	ASSQEHETGSPYEQY
TRBV7-2	-	ASSLARAEKLF
TRBV7-2	-	ASSLRPSGGLETQY
TRBV5-5	-	ASSSMGGDTEAF
TRBV27	-	ASSFRGQGYYEQY